A selection of T cell receptor beta chains follows, all from one sample in a study of early T cells in non-severe SARS-CoV-2 infection. TCRdb independently ran MiXCR on the 5' RACE reads; one entry per CDR3 protein. The table records 50,000 to 60,000 distinct CDR3 sequences, 9.3% of them present only once. Material: whole blood. All receptors come from an adult who was a healthcare worker with PCR-confirmed SARS-CoV-2 infection or an uninfected control (not recorded which). Each CDR3 is given without its conserved first and last residue. Each record gives: V gene, CDR3 protein.

TRBV18 ATSEGVGDTIY
TRBV6-6 ASRTTKSMSPLH
TRBV5-1 ASSLTGARGGYEQY
TRBV4-1 ASSQGAGGAFGANVLT
TRBV15 ATSRDRDLNSYNEQF
TRBV6-6 ASSYAQQGYGYT
TRBV5-5 ASRRLRGSNEKLF
TRBV4-1 ASSQGQGARVYIDGYT
TRBV7-9 ASTRGAEAF
TRBV2 ASTSGLAVLNTGELF
TRBV4-2 ASSQAGPTEAF
TRBV19 ASSTQGGEKLF
TRBV30 AWSIAADEQY
TRBV5-1 ASSVTGVGYGYT
TRBV30 AHEGGATSLTGELF
TRBV12-3/TRBV12-4 ASSSILHGYT
TRBV10-3 AIKPGQGPDTQY
TRBV4-1 ASSPLTGGFGEQF
TRBV18 ASSSNHRQGAREQY
TRBV7-3 ASSLASAGELF
TRBV6-6 ASSSFHIRTTDTQY
TRBV10-2 ASSEGGHHNSPLH
TRBV11-1 ASSHLSSTDTQY
TRBV2 ASRSWTEAF
TRBV7-9 ASSLGADISYT
TRBV7-9 ASSSYTDAYEQY
TRBV20-1 SARDQTPTAEAF
TRBV3-1 ASSQDSRAGQPQH
TRBV12-3/TRBV12-4 ASSLRQTNEQF
TRBV6-1 ASSEDQTGGAYT
TRBV2 ASSEVIPLQH
TRBV11-1 ASSDPPRSGANILT
TRBV2 ASSRDRANTGELF
TRBV12-3/TRBV12-4 ASRKTGHNYGYT
TRBV29-1 SVGGTGLSYEQY
TRBV7-2 ASSPTGDALYNEQF
TRBV5-6 ASSSQGRAVQY
TRBV2 ASSEGSRASTDTQY
TRBV12-3/TRBV12-4 ASSARNGQGGQPQH
TRBV30 AWTQGKHSGNTIY
TRBV7-8 ASSLLVESAEAF
TRBV5-5 ASSLESGGYT
TRBV12-3/TRBV12-4 ASSPSHTREQETQY
TRBV7-9 ASSSPDGTDTQY
TRBV12-5 ASGPGPGFLSYGYT
TRBV7-6 ASSPGWDRLYNEQF
TRBV20-1 SAAVRPEYEQY
TRBV27 ASSPLSSYNSPLH
TRBV6-1 ASSEGRVTRNYGYT
TRBV7-3 ASSPSSDRGTGELF
TRBV18 ASSPESETDTQY
TRBV29-1 SVEKRTGQLNEQF
TRBV5-1 ASSQGTSTNYGYT
TRBV12-3/TRBV12-4 ASSRTGGGQETQY
TRBV5-1 ASSLGGTGANVLT
TRBV27 ASNPHSGNVYEQY
TRBV10-3 ATRPGAEEKLF
TRBV4-1 ATRGGINQPQH
TRBV15 ATSSSVGIDSPLH